Listed below are T cell receptor beta chains from one sample, sequenced in a study of patients and donors after allogeneic stem cell transplantation. In TCRdb, the RT-PCR reads were re-called with MiXCR into one record per CDR3 protein. The sample has about 87,000 distinct CDR3 sequences, 5% seen once. Specimen: blood, either unsorted or a sorted T cell fraction (not recorded which). Source of these receptors: a human donor who was either an allogeneic HSCT recipient or a stem cell or donor lymphocyte infusion donor (not recorded which). It is not recorded whose cells these are; they may come from a transplant donor. The CDR3 runs from the conserved cysteine through the conserved F or W. D genes are given only for firm matches. The size entry is marked missing in some rows and otherwise reads once, few, many or a size class.

j_call v_call d_call clone_size cdr3_aa cdr3_nt
TRBJ1-2 TRBV27 NA few CASSLRAGASRRSLYGYTF TGTGCCAGCAGTTTAAGGGCAGGGGCCTCAAGAAGATCCCTCTATGGCTACACCTTC
TRBJ1-2 TRBV20-1 NA many CSARDREGVGYTF TGCAGTGCTAGAGATCGAGAGGGAGTGGGCTACACCTTC
TRBJ1-2 TRBV2 NA many CASTRGDGYTF TGTGCCAGCACTCGGGGCGACGGCTACACCTTC
TRBJ2-7 TRBV5-1 TRBD2 many CASSWTWTSGRYEQYF TGCGCCAGCAGCTGGACGTGGACTAGCGGAAGGTACGAGCAGTACTTC
TRBJ2-1 TRBV4-1 NA NA CASSLVGSRLFF TGCGCCAGCAGCCTCGTTGGGAGCAGGCTGTTCTTC
TRBJ2-7 TRBV25-1 NA many CASSELSRSYEQYF TGTGCCAGCAGTGAATTGAGCAGAAGCTACGAGCAGTACTTC
TRBJ1-4 TRBV25-1 NA NA CASSEQLTNEKLFF TGTGCCAGCAGTGAACAGCTAACTAATGAAAAACTGTTTTTT
TRBJ2-1 TRBV7-7 NA few CASSRDFDNEQFF TGTGCCAGCAGCCGGGACTTTGACAATGAGCAGTTCTTC
TRBJ2-7 TRBV28 TRBD1 many CASSPGTVLDF TGTGCCAGCAGCCCCGGGACAGTCCTTGACTTC
TRBJ2-2 TRBV11-3 NA many CASSFTANTGELFF TGTGCCAGCAGCTTCACAGCGAACACCGGGGAGCTGTTTTTT
TRBJ1-1 TRBV20-1 NA many CSARGLGQSNTEAFF TGCAGTGCTAGAGGTTTGGGGCAGTCGAACACTGAAGCTTTCTTT
TRBJ2-7 TRBV11-2 NA many CASSLISGPRSYEQYF TGTGCCAGCAGCTTAATTAGCGGTCCTCGGTCCTACGAGCAGTACTTC
TRBJ2-2 TRBV7-2 TRBD2 many CASKFGLAGGPTGELFF TGTGCCAGCAAGTTCGGCCTAGCGGGGGGCCCAACCGGGGAGCTGTTTTTT
TRBJ1-6 TRBV6-1 TRBD1 many CASRQTTGGGSPLHF TGTGCCAGCAGACAAACGACAGGGGGCGGATCACCCCTCCACTTT
TRBJ1-5 TRBV2 TRBD1 many CASSADRALNQPQHF TGTGCCAGCAGCGCTGACAGGGCTCTCAATCAGCCCCAGCATTTT
TRBJ1-1 TRBV12-3/TRBV12-4 NA many CASSWTPRSTEAFF TGTGCCAGCAGTTGGACCCCAAGAAGCACTGAAGCTTTCTTT
TRBJ2-7 TRBV6-1 TRBD1 few CASSEAETGGIYEQYF TGTGCCAGCAGTGAAGCGGAGACAGGGGGCATCTACGAGCAGTACTTC
TRBJ1-2 TRBV7-9 NA NA CASSLDHRNYGYTF TGTGCCAGCAGCTTAGACCACAGGAACTATGGCTACACCTTC
TRBJ1-2 TRBV28 NA many CASSFRGGQGYTF TGTGCCAGCAGTTTCCGAGGGGGACAAGGCTACACCTTC
TRBJ1-2 TRBV12-3/TRBV12-4 NA few CASSIHGGYTF TGTGCCAGCAGCATACACGGAGGCTACACCTTC
TRBJ2-5 TRBV5-1 NA many CASSLVSPVTKQETQYF TGCGCCAGCAGCTTGGTATCCCCAGTAACAAAGCAAGAGACCCAGTACTTC
TRBJ1-2 TRBV7-9 NA many CASSLGRDASTYTF TGTGCCAGCAGCTTAGGACGGGACGCCTCGACCTACACCTTC
TRBJ1-2 TRBV7-9 TRBD1 many CASSPQTGGDVYTF TGTGCCAGCAGCCCCCAGACAGGGGGGGACGTCTACACCTTC
TRBJ2-6 TRBV28 NA few CASSRRTDALLANVLTF TGTGCCAGCAGCCGTAGGACGGACGCTTTGTTAGCCAACGTCCTGACTTTC